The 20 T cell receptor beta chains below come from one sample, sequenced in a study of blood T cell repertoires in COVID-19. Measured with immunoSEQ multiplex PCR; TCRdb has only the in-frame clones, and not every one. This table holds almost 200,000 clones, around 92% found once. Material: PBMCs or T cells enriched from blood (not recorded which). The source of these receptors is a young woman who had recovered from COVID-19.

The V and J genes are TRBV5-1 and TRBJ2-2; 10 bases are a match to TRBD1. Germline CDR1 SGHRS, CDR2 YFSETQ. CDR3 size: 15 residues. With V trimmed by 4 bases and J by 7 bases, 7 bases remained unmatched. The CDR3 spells CASSVTGGFGGELFF. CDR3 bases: TGCGCCAGCAGCGTGACAGGGGGCTTCGGCGGGGAGCTGTTTTTT.

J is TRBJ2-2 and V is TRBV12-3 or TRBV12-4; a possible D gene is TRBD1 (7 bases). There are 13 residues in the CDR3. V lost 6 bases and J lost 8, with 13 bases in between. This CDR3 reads CASRGRGVGELFF. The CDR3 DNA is TGTGCCAGCAGGGGCAGGGGGGTTGGGGAGCTGTTTTTT.

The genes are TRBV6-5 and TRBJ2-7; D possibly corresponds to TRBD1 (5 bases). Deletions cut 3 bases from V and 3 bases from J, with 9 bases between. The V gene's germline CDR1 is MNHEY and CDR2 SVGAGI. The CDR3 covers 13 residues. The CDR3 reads CASSYHQGYEQYF. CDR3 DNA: TGTGCCAGCAGTTATCACCAGGGCTACGAGCAGTACTTC.

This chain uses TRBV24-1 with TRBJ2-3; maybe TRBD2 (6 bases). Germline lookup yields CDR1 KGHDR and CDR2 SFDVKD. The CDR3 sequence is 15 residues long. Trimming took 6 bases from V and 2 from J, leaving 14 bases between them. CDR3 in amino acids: CATSPYWGDTDTQYF. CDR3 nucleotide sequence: TGTGCCACCAGTCCCTACTGGGGGGACACAGATACGCAGTATTTT.

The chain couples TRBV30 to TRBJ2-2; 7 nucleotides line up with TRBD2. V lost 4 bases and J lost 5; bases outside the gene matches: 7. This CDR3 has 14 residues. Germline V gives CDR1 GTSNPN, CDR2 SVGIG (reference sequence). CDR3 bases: TGTGCCTGGACCCCAGCGGGACTGACCGGGGAGCTGTTTTTT. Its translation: CAWTPAGLTGELFF. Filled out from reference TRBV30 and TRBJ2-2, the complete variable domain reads SQTIHQWPATLVQPVGSPLSLECTVEGTSNPNLYWYRQAAGRGLQLLFYSVGIGQISSEVPQNLSASRPQDRQFILSSKKLLLSDSGFYLCAWTPAGLTGELFFGEGSRLTVL.

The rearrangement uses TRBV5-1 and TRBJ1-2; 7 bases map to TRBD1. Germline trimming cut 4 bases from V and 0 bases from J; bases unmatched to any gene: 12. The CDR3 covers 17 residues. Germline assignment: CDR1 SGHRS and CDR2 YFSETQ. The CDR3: CASSRASDRLANYGYTF. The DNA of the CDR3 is TGCGCCAGCAGCCGTGCGTCGGACAGGTTGGCTAACTATGGCTACACCTTC. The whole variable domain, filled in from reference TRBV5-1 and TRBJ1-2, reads KAGVTQTPRYLIKTRGQQVTLSCSPISGHRSVSWYQQTPGQGLQFLFEYFSETQRNKGNFPGRFSGRQFSNSRSEMNVSTLELGDSALYLCASSRASDRLANYGYTFGSGTRLTVV.

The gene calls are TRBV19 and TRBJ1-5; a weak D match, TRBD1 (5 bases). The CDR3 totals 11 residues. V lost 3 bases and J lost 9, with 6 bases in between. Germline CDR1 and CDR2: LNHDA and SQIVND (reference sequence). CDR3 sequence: CASSIGGPQHF. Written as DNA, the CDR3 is TGTGCCAGTAGTATCGGGGGGCCCCAGCATTTT. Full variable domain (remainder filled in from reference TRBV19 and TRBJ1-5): DGGITQSPKYLFRKEGQNVTLSCEQNLNHDAMYWYRQDPGQGLRLIYYSQIVNDFQKGDIAEGYSVSREKKESFPLTVTSAQKNPTAFYLCASSIGGPQHFGDGTRLSIL.

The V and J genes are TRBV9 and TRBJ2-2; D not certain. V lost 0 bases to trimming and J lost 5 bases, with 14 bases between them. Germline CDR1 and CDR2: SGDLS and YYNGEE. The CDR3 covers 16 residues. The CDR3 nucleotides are TGTGCCAGCAGCGTAGATCCGTCCGGCAGGACCGGGGAGCTGTTTTTT. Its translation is CASSVDPSGRTGELFF.

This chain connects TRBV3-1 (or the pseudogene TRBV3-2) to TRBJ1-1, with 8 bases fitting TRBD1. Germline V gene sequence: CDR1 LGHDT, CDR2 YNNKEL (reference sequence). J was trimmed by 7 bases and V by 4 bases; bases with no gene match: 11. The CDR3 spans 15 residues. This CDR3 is CASSPRQGPGVEAFF. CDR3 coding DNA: TGTGCCAGCAGCCCTAGACAGGGGCCAGGCGTTGAAGCTTTCTTT.

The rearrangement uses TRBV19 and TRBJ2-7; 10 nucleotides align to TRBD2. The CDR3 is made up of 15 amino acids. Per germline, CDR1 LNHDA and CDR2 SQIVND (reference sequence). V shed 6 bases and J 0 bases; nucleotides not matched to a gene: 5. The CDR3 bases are TGTGCCAGTAGACAACTAGCGGGGAGCTCCTACGAGCAGTACTTC. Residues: CASRQLAGSSYEQYF.

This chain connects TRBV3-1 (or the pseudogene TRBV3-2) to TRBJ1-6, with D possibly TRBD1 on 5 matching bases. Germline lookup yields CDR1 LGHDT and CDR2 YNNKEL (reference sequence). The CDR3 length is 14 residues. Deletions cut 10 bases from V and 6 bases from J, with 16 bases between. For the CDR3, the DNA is TGTGCCACGGGGGGGAGCACACGTAATTCACCCCTCCACTTT. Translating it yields CATGGSTRNSPLHF.

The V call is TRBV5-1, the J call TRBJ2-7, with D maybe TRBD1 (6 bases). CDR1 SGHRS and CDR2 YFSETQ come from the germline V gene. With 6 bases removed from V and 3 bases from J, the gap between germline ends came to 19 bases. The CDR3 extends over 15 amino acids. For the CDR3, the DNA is TGCGCCAGCACACCAACAGGGCAGAGTTTCTACGAGCAGTACTTC. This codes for CASTPTGQSFYEQYF.

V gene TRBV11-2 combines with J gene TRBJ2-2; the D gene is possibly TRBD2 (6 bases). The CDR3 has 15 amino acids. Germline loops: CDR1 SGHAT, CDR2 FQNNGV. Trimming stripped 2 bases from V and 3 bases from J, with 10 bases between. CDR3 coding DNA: TGTGCCAGCAGCTTAACCCCGGGGGACACCGGGGAGCTGTTTTTT. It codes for CASSLTPGDTGELFF.

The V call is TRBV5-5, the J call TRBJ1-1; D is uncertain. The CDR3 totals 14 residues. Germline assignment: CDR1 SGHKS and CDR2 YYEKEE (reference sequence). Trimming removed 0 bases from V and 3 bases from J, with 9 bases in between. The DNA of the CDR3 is TGTGCCAGCAGCTTGGAGCGGTACCACACTGAAGCTTTCTTT. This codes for CASSLERYHTEAFF.

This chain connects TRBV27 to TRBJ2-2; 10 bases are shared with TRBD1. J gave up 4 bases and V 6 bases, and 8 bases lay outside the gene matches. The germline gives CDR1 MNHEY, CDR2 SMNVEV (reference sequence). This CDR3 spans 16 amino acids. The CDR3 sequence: CASRETGTGATGELFF. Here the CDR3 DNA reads TGTGCCAGCAGAGAAACCGGGACAGGGGCCACCGGGGAGCTGTTTTTT.

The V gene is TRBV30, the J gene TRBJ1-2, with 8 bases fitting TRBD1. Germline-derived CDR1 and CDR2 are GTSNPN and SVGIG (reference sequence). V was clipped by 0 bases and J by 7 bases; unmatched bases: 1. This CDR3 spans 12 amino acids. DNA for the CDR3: TGTGCCTGGAGTGTACAGGGGGGTGGCTACACCTTC. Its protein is CAWSVQGGGYTF. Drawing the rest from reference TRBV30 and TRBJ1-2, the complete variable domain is SQTIHQWPATLVQPVGSPLSLECTVEGTSNPNLYWYRQAAGRGLQLLFYSVGIGQISSEVPQNLSASRPQDRQFILSSKKLLLSDSGFYLCAWSVQGGGYTFGSGTRLTVV.

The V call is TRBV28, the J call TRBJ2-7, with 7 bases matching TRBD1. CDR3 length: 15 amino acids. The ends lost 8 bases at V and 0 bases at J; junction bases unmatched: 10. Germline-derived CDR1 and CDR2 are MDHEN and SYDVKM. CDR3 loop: CASHRRGTVSYEQYF. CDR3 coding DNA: TGTGCCAGCCATCGGCGAGGGACAGTCTCCTACGAGCAGTACTTC.

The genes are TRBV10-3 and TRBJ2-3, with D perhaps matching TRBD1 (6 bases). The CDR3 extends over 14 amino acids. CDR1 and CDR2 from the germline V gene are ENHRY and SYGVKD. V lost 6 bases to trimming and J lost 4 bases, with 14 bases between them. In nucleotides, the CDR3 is TGTGCCATCAGATCGGACAGTTCAGCAGATACGCAGTATTTT. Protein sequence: CAIRSDSSADTQYF.

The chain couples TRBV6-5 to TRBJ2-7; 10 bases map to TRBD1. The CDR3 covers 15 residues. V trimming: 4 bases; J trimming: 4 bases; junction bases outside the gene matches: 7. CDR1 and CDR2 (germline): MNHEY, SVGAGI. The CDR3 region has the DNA TGTGCCAGCAGTTTTAGGGACAGGGGAAGGTACGAGCAGTACTTC. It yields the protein CASSFRDRGRYEQYF.

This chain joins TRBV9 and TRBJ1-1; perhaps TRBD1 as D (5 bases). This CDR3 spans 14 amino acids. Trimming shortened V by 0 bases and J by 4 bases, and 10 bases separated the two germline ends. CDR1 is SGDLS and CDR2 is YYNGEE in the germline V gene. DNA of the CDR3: TGTGCCAGCAGCGTAGGAACCGGGGGCACTGAAGCTTTCTTT. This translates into CASSVGTGGTEAFF.